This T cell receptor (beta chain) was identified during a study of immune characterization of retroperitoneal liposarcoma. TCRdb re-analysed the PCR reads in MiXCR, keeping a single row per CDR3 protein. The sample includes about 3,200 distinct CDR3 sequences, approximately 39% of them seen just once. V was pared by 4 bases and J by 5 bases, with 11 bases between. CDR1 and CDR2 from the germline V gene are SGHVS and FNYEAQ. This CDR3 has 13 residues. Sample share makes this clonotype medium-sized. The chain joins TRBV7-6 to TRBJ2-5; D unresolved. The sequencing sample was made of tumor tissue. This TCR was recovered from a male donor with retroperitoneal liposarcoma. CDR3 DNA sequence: TGTGCCAGCAGCTCAAACCTAGGGGAGACCCAGTACTTC. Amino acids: CASSSNLGETQYF.